Here is one T cell receptor beta chain with its context. No antigen is known for it. These data originate in a study of cytomegalovirus exposure and HLA in healthy donors. In the study overall: An early release of data contained about 85 million unique TCRs, which came from HLA-typed donors. Study-wide results and limits: Differences between HLA loci emerged in a later analysis of TCR association rates, with DRB1 most and HLA-C fewest. Most TCRs appeared rarely, but some public TCRs recurred in many donors. A list of 150 to 200 TCR beta chains associated with cytomegalovirus was given.

This PCR relied on a set of 60 Vbeta primers and 13 Jbeta primers. The data were produced by immunoSEQ multiplex PCR, yet TCRdb's version contains in-frame clones alone and is incomplete. The sample carries roughly 190,000 clones, around 83% recorded once. Germline-derived CDR1 and CDR2 are MNHNY and SVGAGI (reference sequence). This CDR3 is built from 15 residues. V was trimmed by 6 bases and J by 2 bases, leaving 16 bases between them. J is TRBJ2-5 and V is TRBV6-6, with D maybe TRBD2 (5 bases). Sequencing was carried out using PBMCs. The receptor was isolated from a woman aged 18-35 years in good health and CMV-seronegative. CDR3 sequence reads: CASRAPGSGQETQYF. Here the CDR3 DNA reads TGTGCCAGCAGGGCCCCCGGGTCGGGGCAAGAGACCCAGTACTTC.